This TCR beta chain is from a study of identifying expanded T cells in peripheral blood. Of note for this clone: Its specificity is not known.

The CDR3 has 14 residues. V was trimmed by 2 bases and J by 4 bases, leaving 11 bases between them. Germline CDR1 and CDR2: LNHDA and SQIVND (reference sequence). Overall study results and limits: Across healthy donors, higher total template counts meant significantly greater approximately 2-week count variance.

The table came from immunoSEQ multiplex PCR; TCRdb's copy has only in-frame clones and leaves some out. The sample shows just over 90,000 clones, around nine tenths of them seen only once. What was sequenced was blood. The V call is TRBV19, the J call TRBJ1-2; unclear D gene. This receptor was taken from a person between 18 and 75 years old in good health. The CDR3 DNA is TGTGCCAGTAGTATATACGGGATTGGCTATGGCTACACCTTC. Its protein product is CASSIYGIGYGYTF. Looking up the rest from reference TRBV19 and TRBJ1-2 gives the full variable domain: DGGITQSPKYLFRKEGQNVTLSCEQNLNHDAMYWYRQDPGQGLRLIYYSQIVNDFQKGDIAEGYSVSREKKESFPLTVTSAQKNPTAFYLCASSIYGIGYGYTFGSGTRLTVV.